This TCR beta chain comes out of a study of blood T cells in healthy people across ages. A sample-barcoded 5' primer and a J-beta primer mix were used in a second PCR of roughly 7 to 11 cycles. TCRdb independently ran MiXCR on the 5' RACE reads; one entry per CDR3 protein. The sample includes approximately 730,000 distinct CDR3 sequences, about 55% of them seen just once. CDR1 and CDR2 (germline): SEHNR, FQNEAQ (reference sequence). The germline V and J ends were trimmed by 5 bases and 1 base, with 14 bases remaining between them. The CDR3 covers 15 residues. Material for sequencing was blood. This chain uses TRBV7-9 with TRBJ1-1; D is ambiguous. The sequence came from an elderly man in good health. As DNA, the CDR3 is TGTGCCAGCAGCGTATCGACAAGGTCGAACACTGAAGCTTTCTTT. It translates to CASSVSTRSNTEAFF.